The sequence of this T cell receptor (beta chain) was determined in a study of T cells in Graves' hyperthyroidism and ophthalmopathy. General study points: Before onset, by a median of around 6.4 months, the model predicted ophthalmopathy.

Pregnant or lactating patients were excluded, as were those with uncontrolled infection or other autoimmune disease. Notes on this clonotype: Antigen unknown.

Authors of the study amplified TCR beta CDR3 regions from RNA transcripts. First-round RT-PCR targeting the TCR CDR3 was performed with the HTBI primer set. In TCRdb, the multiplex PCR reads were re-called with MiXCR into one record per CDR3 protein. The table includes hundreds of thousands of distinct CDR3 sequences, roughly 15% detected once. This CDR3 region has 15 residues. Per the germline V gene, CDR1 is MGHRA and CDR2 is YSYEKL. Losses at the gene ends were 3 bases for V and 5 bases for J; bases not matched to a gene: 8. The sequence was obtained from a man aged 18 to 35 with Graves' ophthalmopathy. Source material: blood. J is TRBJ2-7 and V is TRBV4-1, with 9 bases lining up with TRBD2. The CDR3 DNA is TGCGCCAGCAGCCATTACGGGACTAGCCTCGACGAGCAGTACTTC. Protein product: CASSHYGTSLDEQYF.